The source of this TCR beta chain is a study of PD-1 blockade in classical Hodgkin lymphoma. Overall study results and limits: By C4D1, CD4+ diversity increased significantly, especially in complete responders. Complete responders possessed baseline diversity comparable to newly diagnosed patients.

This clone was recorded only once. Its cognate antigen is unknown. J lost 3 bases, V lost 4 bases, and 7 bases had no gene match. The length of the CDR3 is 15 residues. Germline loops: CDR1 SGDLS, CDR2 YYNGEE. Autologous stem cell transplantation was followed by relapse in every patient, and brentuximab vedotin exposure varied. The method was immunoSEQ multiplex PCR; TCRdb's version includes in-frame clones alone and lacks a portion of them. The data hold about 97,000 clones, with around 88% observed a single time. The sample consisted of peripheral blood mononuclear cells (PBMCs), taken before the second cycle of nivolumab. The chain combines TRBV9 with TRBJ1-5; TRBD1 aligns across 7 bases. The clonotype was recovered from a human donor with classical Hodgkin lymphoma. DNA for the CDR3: TGTGCCAGCAGCCAGCAGGGGGTGGTCAATCAGCCCCAGCATTTT. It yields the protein CASSQQGVVNQPQHF.